Listed below are T cell receptor beta chains from one sample, sequenced in a study of shared clonotypes between healthy human individuals. The table came from immunoSEQ multiplex PCR; TCRdb's copy has only in-frame clones and leaves some out. The sample gives roughly 2.2 million clones, about 92% of which show up once; under 0.45% is in the top ten. Sequences were obtained from naive CD4+ T cells from PBMCs. The receptors originated from a young man in good health. Some clones in this sample may be carry-over from other donors' samples. CDR3s leave out the opening cysteine and the closing phenylalanine or tryptophan. Fields, in order: CDR3 protein, D gene, J gene, V gene. A D gene is named only where the DNA matches it firmly.

CDR3aa: ASSQGGQGQGQPQH; d_gene: TRBD1; j_gene: TRBJ1-5; v_gene: TRBV4-1
CDR3aa: ASSLGRAYTQY; d_gene: .; j_gene: TRBJ2-3; v_gene: TRBV7-9
CDR3aa: ASSQRRTGEAKNIQY; d_gene: TRBD1; j_gene: TRBJ2-4; v_gene: TRBV7-9
CDR3aa: AGSGDFNQPQH; d_gene: .; j_gene: TRBJ1-5; v_gene: TRBV10-3
CDR3aa: ASSLETAYEQY; d_gene: .; j_gene: TRBJ2-7; v_gene: TRBV7-2
CDR3aa: ASSSSGTKAYEQY; d_gene: .; j_gene: TRBJ2-7; v_gene: TRBV7-6
CDR3aa: ASSSGTGFTQPQH; d_gene: TRBD1; j_gene: TRBJ1-5; v_gene: TRBV28
CDR3aa: ASSQGGSQETQY; d_gene: .; j_gene: TRBJ2-5; v_gene: TRBV5-6
CDR3aa: ASSLRTGENPDTQY; d_gene: TRBD1; j_gene: TRBJ2-3; v_gene: TRBV11-2
CDR3aa: ASSLVQGSTYEQY; d_gene: .; j_gene: TRBJ2-7; v_gene: TRBV11-2
CDR3aa: AWSVGPFGPQH; d_gene: .; j_gene: TRBJ1-5; v_gene: TRBV30
CDR3aa: AISESRTSVHTQY; d_gene: TRBD2; j_gene: TRBJ2-3; v_gene: TRBV10-3
CDR3aa: ASKRGDETQY; d_gene: TRBD2; j_gene: TRBJ2-5; v_gene: TRBV6-6
CDR3aa: ASSPPGGGHSGANVLT; d_gene: TRBD1; j_gene: TRBJ2-6; v_gene: TRBV18
CDR3aa: ASSPTLWRRDYGYT; d_gene: .; j_gene: TRBJ1-2; v_gene: TRBV11-2
CDR3aa: ASSLTLQGRISGANVLT; d_gene: TRBD1; j_gene: TRBJ2-6; v_gene: TRBV7-3
CDR3aa: ASSQETLADHYEQY; d_gene: TRBD2; j_gene: TRBJ2-7; v_gene: TRBV4-3
CDR3aa: ASRLAGREVGAQSNQPQH; d_gene: .; j_gene: TRBJ1-5; v_gene: TRBV12-2
CDR3aa: ASSIGTVPGYT; d_gene: .; j_gene: TRBJ1-2; v_gene: TRBV19
CDR3aa: ASSEGDSPLH; d_gene: .; j_gene: TRBJ1-6; v_gene: TRBV25-1
CDR3aa: ASSLLLGTGSYGYT; d_gene: TRBD1; j_gene: TRBJ1-2; v_gene: TRBV5-1
CDR3aa: ASSSGGLAGQMEQY; d_gene: TRBD2; j_gene: TRBJ2-7; v_gene: TRBV5-1
CDR3aa: ASSSGTRRNTEAF; d_gene: .; j_gene: TRBJ1-1; v_gene: TRBV27
CDR3aa: AWSVGFRNIQY; d_gene: .; j_gene: TRBJ2-4; v_gene: TRBV30
CDR3aa: ASSFRVLSRGYT; d_gene: .; j_gene: TRBJ1-2; v_gene: TRBV28
CDR3aa: ASSSRHIGQGKGNEQF; d_gene: TRBD1; j_gene: TRBJ2-1; v_gene: TRBV7-3
CDR3aa: ASSGRQGSDTQY; d_gene: TRBD1; j_gene: TRBJ2-3; v_gene: TRBV5-1
CDR3aa: ASSSGAENYGYT; d_gene: .; j_gene: TRBJ1-2; v_gene: TRBV7-3
CDR3aa: ASRGLAGGLGTQY; d_gene: TRBD2; j_gene: TRBJ2-5; v_gene: TRBV6-1
CDR3aa: ASSLIVGTDMSDTQY; d_gene: .; j_gene: TRBJ2-3; v_gene: TRBV7-9
CDR3aa: ASSLSQGYEQY; d_gene: .; j_gene: TRBJ2-7; v_gene: TRBV11-3
CDR3aa: SVALGLAGREQY; d_gene: TRBD2; j_gene: TRBJ2-7; v_gene: TRBV29-1
CDR3aa: ASRPRGQLFTDTQY; d_gene: .; j_gene: TRBJ2-3; v_gene: TRBV2
CDR3aa: ASSSRTGVDYGYT; d_gene: TRBD1; j_gene: TRBJ1-2; v_gene: TRBV5-4
CDR3aa: ASSWTSVHNEQF; d_gene: TRBD2; j_gene: TRBJ2-1; v_gene: TRBV6-5
CDR3aa: ASSASSGSYEQY; d_gene: TRBD2; j_gene: TRBJ2-7; v_gene: TRBV28
CDR3aa: ASSYRDLETYGYT; d_gene: .; j_gene: TRBJ1-2; v_gene: TRBV6-6
CDR3aa: ASSLGGRPSYEQY; d_gene: .; j_gene: TRBJ2-7; v_gene: TRBV28
CDR3aa: ASSPLRQGGNEQF; d_gene: .; j_gene: TRBJ2-1; v_gene: TRBV19
CDR3aa: ASSFWTGGSAEAF; d_gene: TRBD1; j_gene: TRBJ1-1; v_gene: TRBV9
CDR3aa: ASSFSGADTQY; d_gene: .; j_gene: TRBJ2-3; v_gene: TRBV5-1
CDR3aa: ASSVSSRGETQY; d_gene: .; j_gene: TRBJ2-5; v_gene: TRBV9
CDR3aa: ASSRLHQGSTDTQY; d_gene: .; j_gene: TRBJ2-3; v_gene: TRBV7-3
CDR3aa: ASSARQGSNTGELF; d_gene: TRBD1; j_gene: TRBJ2-2; v_gene: TRBV6-1
CDR3aa: ASSRGLAVPTGELF; d_gene: TRBD2; j_gene: TRBJ2-2; v_gene: TRBV27
CDR3aa: AISRQGGSTEAF; d_gene: TRBD1; j_gene: TRBJ1-1; v_gene: TRBV10-3